What follows are 2 T cell receptor beta chains derived from one specimen sequenced in a study of T cell responses to AZD1222 COVID-19 vaccine. Produced via immunoSEQ multiplex PCR; TCRdb's table is partial and in-frame only. The sample consists of tens of thousands of clones, under 95% of them appearing once. The starting material was peripheral blood, obtained on day 0 of MenACWY control vaccination. The receptors here all came from an adult in good health.

The rearrangement joins TRBV27 to TRBJ1-5; the D gene is possibly TRBD1 (6 bases). In germline, CDR1 is MNHEY, CDR2 SMNVEV (reference sequence). The ends were cut back, 4 bases at V and 5 bases at J, with 12 bases in the middle. The CDR3 is 14 residues long. CDR3 sequence (DNA): TGTGCCAGCAGTTCCGCGACAGGATATCAGCCCCAGCATTTT. It encodes CASSSATGYQPQHF.

The chain employs TRBV19 and TRBJ2-1; perhaps TRBD2 as D (6 bases). This CDR3 is built from 12 residues. Per germline, CDR1 LNHDA and CDR2 SQIVND (reference sequence). The V gene lost 7 bases and the J gene lost 6 bases, with 10 bases spanning the gap. CDR3 amino acids: CASTGTSNEQFF. CDR3 nucleotides: TGTGCCAGTACCGGGACTTCCAATGAGCAGTTCTTC.